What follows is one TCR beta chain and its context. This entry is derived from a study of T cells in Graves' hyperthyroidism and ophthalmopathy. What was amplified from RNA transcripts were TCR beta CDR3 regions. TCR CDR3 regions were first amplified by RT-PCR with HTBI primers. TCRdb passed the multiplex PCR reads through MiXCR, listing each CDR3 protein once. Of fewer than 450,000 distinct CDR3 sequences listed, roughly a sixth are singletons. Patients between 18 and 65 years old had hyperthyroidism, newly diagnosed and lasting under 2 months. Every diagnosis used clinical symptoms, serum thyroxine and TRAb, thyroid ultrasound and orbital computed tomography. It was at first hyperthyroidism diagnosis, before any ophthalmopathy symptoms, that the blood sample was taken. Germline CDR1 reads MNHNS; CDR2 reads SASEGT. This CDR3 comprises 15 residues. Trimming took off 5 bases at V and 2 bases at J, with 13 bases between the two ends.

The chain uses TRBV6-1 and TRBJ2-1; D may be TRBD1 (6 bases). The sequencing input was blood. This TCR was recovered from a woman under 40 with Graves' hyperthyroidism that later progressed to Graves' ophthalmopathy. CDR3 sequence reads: CASSPNRVPYNEQFF. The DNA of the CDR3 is TGTGCCAGCAGTCCGAACAGGGTTCCCTACAATGAGCAGTTCTTC.